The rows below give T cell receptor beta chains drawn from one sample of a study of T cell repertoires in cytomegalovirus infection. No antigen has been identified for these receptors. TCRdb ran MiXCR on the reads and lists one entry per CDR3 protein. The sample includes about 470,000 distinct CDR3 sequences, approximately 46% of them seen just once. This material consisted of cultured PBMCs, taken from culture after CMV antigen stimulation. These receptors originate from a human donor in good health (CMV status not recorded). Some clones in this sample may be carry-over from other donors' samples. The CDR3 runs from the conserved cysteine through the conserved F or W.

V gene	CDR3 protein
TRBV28	CASSLRVWDRDVQPQHF
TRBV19	CASSTGPLLDIQYF
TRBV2	CASSEALGGITYEQYF